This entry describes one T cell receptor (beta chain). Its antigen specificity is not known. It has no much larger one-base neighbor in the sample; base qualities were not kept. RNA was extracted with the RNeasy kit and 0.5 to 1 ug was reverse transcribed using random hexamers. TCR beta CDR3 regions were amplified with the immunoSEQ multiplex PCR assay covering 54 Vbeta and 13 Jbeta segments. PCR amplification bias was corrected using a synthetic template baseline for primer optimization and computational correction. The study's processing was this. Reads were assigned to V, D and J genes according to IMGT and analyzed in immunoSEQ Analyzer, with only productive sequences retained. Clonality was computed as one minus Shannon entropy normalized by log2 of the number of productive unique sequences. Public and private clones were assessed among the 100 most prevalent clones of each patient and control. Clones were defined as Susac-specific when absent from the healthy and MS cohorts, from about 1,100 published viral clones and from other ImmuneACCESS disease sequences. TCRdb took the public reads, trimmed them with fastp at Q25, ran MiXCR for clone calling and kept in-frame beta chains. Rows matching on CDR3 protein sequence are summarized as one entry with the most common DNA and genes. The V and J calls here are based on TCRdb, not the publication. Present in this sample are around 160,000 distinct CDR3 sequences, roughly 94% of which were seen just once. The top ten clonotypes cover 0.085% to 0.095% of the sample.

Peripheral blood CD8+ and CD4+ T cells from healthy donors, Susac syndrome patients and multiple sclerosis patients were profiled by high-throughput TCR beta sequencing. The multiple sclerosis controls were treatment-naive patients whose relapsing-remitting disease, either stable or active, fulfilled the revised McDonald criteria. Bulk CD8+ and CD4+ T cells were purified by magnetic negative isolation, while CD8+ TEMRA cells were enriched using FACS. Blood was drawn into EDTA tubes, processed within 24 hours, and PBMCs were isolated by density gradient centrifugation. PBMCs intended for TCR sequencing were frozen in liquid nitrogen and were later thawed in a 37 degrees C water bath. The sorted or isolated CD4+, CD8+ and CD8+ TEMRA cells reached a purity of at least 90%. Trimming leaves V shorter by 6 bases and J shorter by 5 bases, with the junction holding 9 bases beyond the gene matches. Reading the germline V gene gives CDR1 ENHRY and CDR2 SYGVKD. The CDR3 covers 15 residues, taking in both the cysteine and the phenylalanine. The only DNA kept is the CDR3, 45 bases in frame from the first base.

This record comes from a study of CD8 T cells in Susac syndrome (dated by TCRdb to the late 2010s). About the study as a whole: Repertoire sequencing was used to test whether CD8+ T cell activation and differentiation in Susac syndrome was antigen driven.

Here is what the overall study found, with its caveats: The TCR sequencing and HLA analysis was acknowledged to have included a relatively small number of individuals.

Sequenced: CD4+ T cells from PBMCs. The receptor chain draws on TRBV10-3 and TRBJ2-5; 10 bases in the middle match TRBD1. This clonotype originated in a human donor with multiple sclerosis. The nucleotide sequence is TGTGCCATCAGGGAGACAGGGGGCGAAGGGGAGACCCAGTACTTC. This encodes CAIRETGGEGETQYF.